The 15 T cell receptor beta chains below come from one sample, sequenced in a study of T cell responses to AZD1222 COVID-19 vaccine (TCRdb year 2021). The time point label of this sample denotes: about 28 days (+/-7) after the second vaccine dose. Library preparation was by the immunoSEQ multiplex PCR assay. In TCRdb, the immuneACCESS table is reduced to in-frame sequences with V and J assigned. These tables do not hold every clone; where another copy was compared, an unresolved V gene accounts for under half, and the others remain unexplained. This sample gives approximately 140,000 clones in total; 92% of them show up just once. Together, the top ten hold 3.3% of the sample. The sample here was peripheral blood, taken 28 days after the second AZD1222 dose. The receptors shown here come from an adult who received the AZD1222 COVID-19 vaccine.

The chain recombines TRBV19 with TRBJ2-3; 9 bases map to TRBD2. J lost 2 bases, V lost 5 bases, and 8 bases had no gene match. Germline V gives CDR1 LNHDA, CDR2 SQIVND (reference sequence). The CDR3 has 16 residues. The CDR3 reads CASSLTSGPTTDTQYF. The CDR3 coding sequence is TGTGCCAGTAGTCTCACTAGCGGGCCTACCACAGATACGCAGTATTTT.

This clone was detected a few times. This chain's CDR3 is CASSLVLPGVSYNEQFF. The DNA for the CDR3 is TGTGCCAGCAGCTTAGTTCTCCCGGGAGTCTCCTACAATGAGCAGTTCTTC. V gene TRBV11-2 combines with J gene TRBJ2-1; D might be TRBD2 (6 bases). The V end was cut by 1 base, the J end by 0 bases, with 13 bases between. The CDR3 loop spans 17 amino acids. Germline assignment: CDR1 SGHAT and CDR2 FQNNGV.

This chain connects TRBV28 to TRBJ2-2, with no clear D. This CDR3 comprises 12 residues. CDR1 and CDR2 (germline): MDHEN, SYDVKM. V was shortened by 5 bases and J by 4 bases, with 5 bases between the two germline ends. The CDR3 is CASSLGTGELFF. The CDR3 region has the DNA TGTGCCAGCAGTCTGGGCACCGGGGAGCTGTTTTTT.

In its sample, this clone was seen once. The chain joins TRBV27 to TRBJ2-2; D is ambiguous. V was clipped by 2 bases and J by 8 bases, with 9 bases between them. The CDR3 runs to 13 residues. Germline CDR1 and CDR2: MNHEY and SMNVEV (reference sequence). As DNA, the CDR3 is TGTGCCAGCAGTTTAATTCCCACGGGGGAGCTGTTTTTT. Translation: CASSLIPTGELFF.

The chain recombines TRBV10-3 with TRBJ1-1, with TRBD1 matching 9 bases. The V segment lost 7 bases and the J segment 5 bases; nucleotides outside the gene matches: 11. Germline-derived CDR1 and CDR2 are ENHRY and SYGVKD. The CDR3 length is 15 residues. The CDR3 DNA follows: TGTGCCATCACCGTAGGGGACAGGGTGGGTACTGAAGCTTTCTTT. Protein product: CAITVGDRVGTEAFF.

The V gene is TRBV10-1, the J gene TRBJ2-2; TRBD2 matches at 7 bases. This CDR3 comprises 13 residues. In germline, CDR1 is WNHNN, CDR2 SYGVQD (reference sequence). Trimming cost V 6 bases and J 5 bases; bases outside gene matches: 3. The CDR3 loop is CASRKAGTGELFF. The CDR3 DNA reads as TGCGCCAGCAGGAAAGCGGGGACCGGGGAGCTGTTTTTT.

V usage is TRBV6-6 and J usage is TRBJ2-7, with 8 bases fitting TRBD1. The CDR3 is 16 residues long. The ends lost 5 bases at V and 4 bases at J; junction bases unmatched: 13. CDR1 is MNHNY and CDR2 is SVGAGI in the germline V gene (reference sequence). The DNA of the CDR3 is TGTGCCAGCAGTAACCAGATCGGACAGGGTATTTACGAGCAGTACTTC. It codes for CASSNQIGQGIYEQYF.

This chain uses TRBV29-1 with TRBJ1-3; D is perhaps TRBD1 (6 bases). Deletions cut 4 bases from V and 0 bases from J, with 13 bases between. The germline CDR1 and CDR2 sequences are SQVTM and ANQGSEA. The CDR3 consists of 15 residues. The CDR3 DNA is TGCAGCGTTGGAGCAGACAGGTCCTCTGGAAACACCATATATTTT. Amino acids: CSVGADRSSGNTIYF.

The V gene is TRBV5-1, the J gene TRBJ1-2; 7 bases agree with TRBD1. CDR3 length equals 13 residues. The J segment lost 5 bases and the V segment lost 6 bases, leaving 7 bases of the junction unmatched. Germline assignment: CDR1 SGHRS and CDR2 YFSETQ. CDR3 nucleotide sequence: TGCGCCAGCACCGCCGGACAGGTTTATGGCTACACCTTC. It encodes CASTAGQVYGYTF.

V gene TRBV5-6 combines with J gene TRBJ2-7; 10 positions match TRBD1. Germline V gene data show CDR1 as SGHDT and CDR2 as YYEEEE. CDR3 length equals 19 residues. V shed 0 bases, J shed 1 base, and the junction held 13 bases outside the gene matches. In DNA form, the CDR3 reads TGTGCCAGCAGCTTGGCCGGGACAGGGGTTTGGGGCTATTCCTACGAGCAGTACTTC. Its protein product is CASSLAGTGVWGYSYEQYF. The full variable domain, its missing parts supplied by reference TRBV5-6 and TRBJ2-7, is DAGVTQSPTHLIKTRGQQVTLRCSPKSGHDTVSWYQQALGQGPQFIFQYYEEEERQRGNFPDRFSGHQFPNYSSELNVNALLLGDSALYLCASSLAGTGVWGYSYEQYFGPGTRLTVT.

There are a few counts of this clone. The gene calls are TRBV6-4 and TRBJ2-7; 9 bases are shared with TRBD1. CDR3 length: 14 residues. The ends lost 4 bases at V and 4 bases at J; junction bases unmatched: 5. Germline V gene lookup returns CDR1 MRHNA and CDR2 SNTAGT. The DNA of the CDR3 is TGTGCCAGCAGTGGGGACAGGGCAGTATACGAGCAGTACTTC. It encodes CASSGDRAVYEQYF.

This clone was recorded once. The CDR3 loop reads CASSRGTGGGGNYGYTF. DNA for the CDR3: TGTGCCAGCTCACGAGGGACAGGGGGCGGAGGTAACTATGGCTACACCTTC. The V gene is TRBV18, the J gene TRBJ1-2; the match to TRBD1 covers 12 bases. The CDR3 loop spans 17 amino acids. Germline V lookup: CDR1 KGHSH, CDR2 LQKENI. V gave up 4 bases and J gave up 1 base; unmatched junction bases: 7.

The rearrangement joins TRBV28 to TRBJ1-2; TRBD1 matches 7 bases. CDR3 length equals 13 residues. Trimming cost V 7 bases and J 4 bases; bases outside gene matches: 6. Germline V lookup: CDR1 MDHEN, CDR2 SYDVKM. The CDR3 coding sequence is TGTGCCAGCACCTCCGGGACAGCCTATGGCTACACCTTC. This translates into CASTSGTAYGYTF.

The chain has TRBV6-2 or TRBV6-3 and TRBJ1-5; unclear D gene. The germline CDR1 and CDR2 sequences are MNHEY and SVGEGT. This CDR3 is 16 amino acids long. Deletions cut 2 bases from V and 3 bases from J, with 14 bases between. The CDR3: CASSYPPGVPNQPQHF. The CDR3 nucleotides are TGTGCCAGCAGTTACCCTCCCGGGGTTCCCAATCAGCCCCAGCATTTT.

This sequence joins TRBV18 and TRBJ1-1; no clear D. The germline V and J ends were trimmed by 2 bases and 1 base, with 11 bases remaining between them. The CDR3 has 15 residues. Germline lookup yields CDR1 KGHSH and CDR2 LQKENI. In nucleotides, the CDR3 is TGTGCCAGCTCACCATATACCGAGACGAACACTGAAGCTTTCTTT. Translating gives CASSPYTETNTEAFF.